These T cell receptor beta chains were read from a single sample in a study of T cell responses to AZD1222 COVID-19 vaccine. Clones were read by immunoSEQ multiplex PCR, and TCRdb kept only the in-frame ones, dropping some. Here the sample spans around 110,000 clones, approximately 90% being singletons. The sample in question was peripheral blood, obtained on day 0 of AZD1222 vaccination. The receptors shown here come from an adult in good health. The CDR3 runs from the conserved cysteine through the conserved F or W. The order of the fields is D gene, V gene, J gene, clone size, CDR3 DNA, CDR3 protein. D genes are given only for firm matches. Some rows have no size entry. The others give once, few or many, or a class for an expanded clone.

D gene: NA; V gene: TRBV3-1/TRBV3-2; J gene: TRBJ2-1; clone size: NA; CDR3 DNA: TGTGCCAGCAGCCAAGTCACCTCTGAGCAGTTCTTC; CDR3 protein: CASSQVTSEQFF
D gene: NA; V gene: TRBV5-4; J gene: TRBJ2-1; clone size: NA; CDR3 DNA: TGTGCCAGCAGCTTGTCCAGGGGCTCCTACAATGAGCAGTTCTTC; CDR3 protein: CASSLSRGSYNEQFF
D gene: TRBD1; V gene: TRBV4-3; J gene: TRBJ1-2; clone size: NA; CDR3 DNA: TGCGCCAGCAGCCAAGATATGATTTCAGGGGGCTGGGGCTATGGCTACACCTTC; CDR3 protein: CASSQDMISGGWGYGYTF
D gene: NA; V gene: TRBV13; J gene: TRBJ1-1; clone size: NA; CDR3 DNA: TGTGCCAGCAGCTTAGCGGAGGGGAAAGGGGGCACTGAAGCTTTCTTT; CDR3 protein: CASSLAEGKGGTEAFF
D gene: TRBD1; V gene: TRBV30; J gene: TRBJ2-7; clone size: NA; CDR3 DNA: TGTGCCTGGAGTGTTGCCGGGACAGGGACCTACGAGCAGTACTTC; CDR3 protein: CAWSVAGTGTYEQYF
D gene: TRBD2; V gene: TRBV15; J gene: TRBJ2-1; clone size: NA; CDR3 DNA: TGTGCCACCAGCAGAGTTCCGGGAGGGCCCAATGAGCAGTTCTTC; CDR3 protein: CATSRVPGGPNEQFF
D gene: NA; V gene: TRBV3-1/TRBV3-2; J gene: TRBJ2-1; clone size: NA; CDR3 DNA: TGTGCCAGCAGTCCTGGGCTTAGCTCCTACAATGAGCAGTTCTTC; CDR3 protein: CASSPGLSSYNEQFF
D gene: NA; V gene: TRBV4-1; J gene: TRBJ2-6; clone size: NA; CDR3 DNA: TGCGCCAGCAGCCGAGTACCCCAGCCAGGGGCCAACGTCCTGACTTTC; CDR3 protein: CASSRVPQPGANVLTF
D gene: TRBD1; V gene: TRBV18; J gene: TRBJ1-5; clone size: NA; CDR3 DNA: TGTGCCAGCTCTACCGGGACAGGTGGTGATCAGCCCCAGCATTTT; CDR3 protein: CASSTGTGGDQPQHF
D gene: TRBD1; V gene: TRBV3-1/TRBV3-2; J gene: TRBJ1-1; clone size: NA; CDR3 DNA: TGTGCCAGCAGTCTACAGGGGGCGCAGACTGAAGCTTTCTTT; CDR3 protein: CASSLQGAQTEAFF
D gene: TRBD2; V gene: TRBV11-3; J gene: TRBJ2-3; clone size: once; CDR3 DNA: TGTGCCAGCAGCCCCCCGGGACTAGCGGAGGATACGCAGTATTTT; CDR3 protein: CASSPPGLAEDTQYF
D gene: NA; V gene: TRBV18; J gene: TRBJ2-2; clone size: NA; CDR3 DNA: TGTGCCAGCTCACCAAGCACCGGGGAGCTGTTTTTT; CDR3 protein: CASSPSTGELFF
D gene: TRBD2; V gene: TRBV7-3; J gene: TRBJ2-1; clone size: NA; CDR3 DNA: TGTGCCAGCAGCTCCCCTAGCGGGAGGGCCTACAATGAGCAGTTCTTC; CDR3 protein: CASSSPSGRAYNEQFF
D gene: NA; V gene: TRBV3-1/TRBV3-2; J gene: TRBJ2-1; clone size: NA; CDR3 DNA: TGTGCCAGCAGCCAAGAGGGGAGTCTCAATGAGCAGTTCTTC; CDR3 protein: CASSQEGSLNEQFF
D gene: NA; V gene: TRBV6-5; J gene: TRBJ1-1; clone size: NA; CDR3 DNA: TGTGCCAGCAGGGACGGGAACACTGAAGCTTTCTTT; CDR3 protein: CASRDGNTEAFF
D gene: NA; V gene: TRBV15; J gene: TRBJ1-3; clone size: once; CDR3 DNA: TGTGCCACCAGCAGAGATCCAGGGGTCGGAAACACCATATATTTT; CDR3 protein: CATSRDPGVGNTIYF
D gene: TRBD1; V gene: TRBV7-7; J gene: TRBJ1-2; clone size: NA; CDR3 DNA: TGTGCTAGCAGCCCGATATGGACAGGGGATGACTATGGCTACACCTTC; CDR3 protein: CASSPIWTGDDYGYTF
D gene: TRBD1; V gene: TRBV2; J gene: TRBJ2-2; clone size: few; CDR3 DNA: TGTGCCAGCAGTTTAACCGGGACAGTGAACACCGGGGAGCTGTTTTTT; CDR3 protein: CASSLTGTVNTGELFF
D gene: TRBD2; V gene: TRBV9; J gene: TRBJ2-5; clone size: NA; CDR3 DNA: TGTGCCAGCAGCGAGACTAGCGGGGGGGAAGAGACCCAGTACTTC; CDR3 protein: CASSETSGGEETQYF
D gene: NA; V gene: TRBV30; J gene: TRBJ2-7; clone size: NA; CDR3 DNA: TGTGCCTGGAGTTGGCAGGGCCTGTCCTCGAATCAGTACTTC; CDR3 protein: CAWSWQGLSSNQYF
D gene: NA; V gene: TRBV12-3/TRBV12-4; J gene: TRBJ2-5; clone size: NA; CDR3 DNA: TGTGCCAGCAGAAAAGACAGCCAAGAGACCCAGTACTTC; CDR3 protein: CASRKDSQETQYF
D gene: NA; V gene: TRBV11-3; J gene: TRBJ1-6; clone size: NA; CDR3 DNA: TGTGCCAGCAGCTTAGACCCGGGACCAACCCACTTT; CDR3 protein: CASSLDPGPTHF
D gene: NA; V gene: TRBV19; J gene: TRBJ1-5; clone size: NA; CDR3 DNA: TGTGCCACCACTGATGGGGAATCTAGCAATCAGCCCCAGCATTTT; CDR3 protein: CATTDGESSNQPQHF
D gene: NA; V gene: TRBV29-1; J gene: TRBJ1-1; clone size: NA; CDR3 DNA: TGCAGCGTTAGAGAGTTGTTGGGCACTGAAGCTTTCTTT; CDR3 protein: CSVRELLGTEAFF
D gene: TRBD2; V gene: TRBV11-2; J gene: TRBJ2-2; clone size: NA; CDR3 DNA: TGTGCCAGCAGCTTAGTGAGCGGGAGTTACGGGACCGGGGAGCTGTTTTTT; CDR3 protein: CASSLVSGSYGTGELFF
D gene: TRBD2; V gene: TRBV7-9; J gene: TRBJ2-5; clone size: NA; CDR3 DNA: TGTGCCAGCAGCTTAGCGCTAACTAGCGGGGTGCCAGAGACCCAGTACTTC; CDR3 protein: CASSLALTSGVPETQYF
D gene: NA; V gene: TRBV3-1/TRBV3-2; J gene: TRBJ2-3; clone size: once; CDR3 DNA: TGTGCCAGCAGCCAAGAGGGGGGCACAGATACGCAGTATTTT; CDR3 protein: CASSQEGGTDTQYF
D gene: TRBD2; V gene: TRBV2; J gene: TRBJ2-1; clone size: NA; CDR3 DNA: TGTGCCAGTCAAGGGACTACGTCCTACAATGAGCAGTTCTTC; CDR3 protein: CASQGTTSYNEQFF
D gene: NA; V gene: TRBV12-2; J gene: TRBJ2-3; clone size: NA; CDR3 DNA: TGTGCAAGTCGCCACCTAACTAGCGGATGCACAGATACGCAGTATTTT; CDR3 protein: CASRHLTSGCTDTQYF
D gene: TRBD2; V gene: TRBV5-1; J gene: TRBJ2-2; clone size: NA; CDR3 DNA: TGCGCCAGCAGCTACTCCGGGACTAGCTCCGGGGAGCTGTTTTTT; CDR3 protein: CASSYSGTSSGELFF
D gene: NA; V gene: TRBV6-5; J gene: TRBJ1-2; clone size: NA; CDR3 DNA: TGTGCCAGCAGTTACTATGGCTATGGCTACACCTTC; CDR3 protein: CASSYYGYGYTF
D gene: NA; V gene: TRBV7-2; J gene: TRBJ2-3; clone size: NA; CDR3 DNA: TGTGCCAGCAGCTTAGGTAGGAGCACAGATACGCAGTATTTT; CDR3 protein: CASSLGRSTDTQYF
D gene: NA; V gene: TRBV18; J gene: TRBJ1-5; clone size: NA; CDR3 DNA: TGTGCCAGCTCACCACCGGGGCAGGGTAGCAATCAGCCCCAGCATTTT; CDR3 protein: CASSPPGQGSNQPQHF
D gene: NA; V gene: TRBV7-9; J gene: TRBJ1-2; clone size: NA; CDR3 DNA: TGTGCCAGCAGCCCTTCCCCGGGTGGCTACACCTTC; CDR3 protein: CASSPSPGGYTF
D gene: NA; V gene: TRBV11-2; J gene: TRBJ2-7; clone size: NA; CDR3 DNA: TGTGCCAGCAGCTCGGACAAGTCCTACGAGCAGTACTTC; CDR3 protein: CASSSDKSYEQYF
D gene: NA; V gene: TRBV10-3; J gene: TRBJ1-1; clone size: NA; CDR3 DNA: TGTGCCATCAGGGGACAACATGACACTGAAGCTTTCTTT; CDR3 protein: CAIRGQHDTEAFF
D gene: NA; V gene: TRBV9; J gene: TRBJ2-2; clone size: NA; CDR3 DNA: TGTGCCAGCAGCGTTCCAAAAAGCGGAGGGACAAACACCGGGGAGCTGTTTTTT; CDR3 protein: CASSVPKSGGTNTGELFF
D gene: TRBD1; V gene: TRBV2; J gene: TRBJ2-1; clone size: NA; CDR3 DNA: TGTGCCAGCAGTGAGGCTAGGGGACAGGGTATAATGAGTGAGCAGTTCTTC; CDR3 protein: CASSEARGQGIMSEQFF
D gene: NA; V gene: TRBV3-1/TRBV3-2; J gene: TRBJ1-5; clone size: NA; CDR3 DNA: TGTGCCAGCAGCTCAGGGACCGGGCAGCCCCAGCATTTT; CDR3 protein: CASSSGTGQPQHF
D gene: NA; V gene: TRBV12-3/TRBV12-4; J gene: TRBJ1-5; clone size: NA; CDR3 DNA: TGTGCCAGCAGTTTTACGAAGGATCAGCCCCAGCATTTT; CDR3 protein: CASSFTKDQPQHF
D gene: TRBD1; V gene: TRBV6-6; J gene: TRBJ1-1; clone size: NA; CDR3 DNA: TGTGCCATCGGACAGGGGAATCTAAACACTGAAGCTTTCTTT; CDR3 protein: CAIGQGNLNTEAFF
D gene: TRBD1; V gene: TRBV3-1/TRBV3-2; J gene: TRBJ1-1; clone size: NA; CDR3 DNA: TGTGCCAGCAGCCAAGATGGTAGGGCAGGGGGAGCTTTCTTT; CDR3 protein: CASSQDGRAGGAFF
D gene: NA; V gene: TRBV2; J gene: TRBJ1-4; clone size: NA; CDR3 DNA: TGTGCCAGCGGCGAAGGGTGGGGGACTGAAAAACTGTTTTTT; CDR3 protein: CASGEGWGTEKLFF
D gene: NA; V gene: TRBV4-1; J gene: TRBJ1-6; clone size: NA; CDR3 DNA: TGCGCCAGCAGCCAAGTCATTGGGGGGAGGTCACCCCTCCACTTT; CDR3 protein: CASSQVIGGRSPLHF
D gene: NA; V gene: TRBV18; J gene: TRBJ1-2; clone size: NA; CDR3 DNA: TGTGCCAGCTCACCAGGATCAGGGTCCCAAGCGGGTGGCTACACCTTC; CDR3 protein: CASSPGSGSQAGGYTF
D gene: NA; V gene: TRBV6-5; J gene: TRBJ1-1; clone size: NA; CDR3 DNA: TGTGCCAGCCTGGGGGGTTACACTGAAGCTTTCTTT; CDR3 protein: CASLGGYTEAFF
D gene: NA; V gene: TRBV2; J gene: TRBJ1-2; clone size: NA; CDR3 DNA: TGTGCCAGCAGTCCGGAAGGGTCCTATGGCTACACCTTC; CDR3 protein: CASSPEGSYGYTF
D gene: TRBD1; V gene: TRBV5-6; J gene: TRBJ2-5; clone size: NA; CDR3 DNA: TGTGCCAGCAGCTGGGACACGAGGGGGCGAGAGACCCAGTACTTC; CDR3 protein: CASSWDTRGRETQYF
D gene: NA; V gene: TRBV9; J gene: TRBJ1-2; clone size: NA; CDR3 DNA: TGTGCCAGCAGCGCGTCAGGGTCCTATGGCTACACCTTC; CDR3 protein: CASSASGSYGYTF
D gene: NA; V gene: TRBV10-2; J gene: TRBJ2-1; clone size: NA; CDR3 DNA: TGCGCCAGCATGAGGGCGGACAATGAGCAGTTCTTC; CDR3 protein: CASMRADNEQFF
D gene: TRBD2; V gene: TRBV2; J gene: TRBJ2-1; clone size: NA; CDR3 DNA: TGTGCCAGCAGTGGCCGGGAGGCCTTCGGGGAGCAGTTCTTC; CDR3 protein: CASSGREAFGEQFF
D gene: NA; V gene: TRBV6-5; J gene: TRBJ1-5; clone size: NA; CDR3 DNA: TGTGCCAGCATCTACCGGTCAGGCGATGAAGGGCCCCAGCATTTT; CDR3 protein: CASIYRSGDEGPQHF
D gene: NA; V gene: TRBV4-2; J gene: TRBJ2-1; clone size: NA; CDR3 DNA: TGTGCCAGCAGCTCGCTATCGACCCTCCGGGGCAATGAGCAGTTCTTC; CDR3 protein: CASSSLSTLRGNEQFF
D gene: NA; V gene: TRBV2; J gene: TRBJ2-7; clone size: NA; CDR3 DNA: TGTGCCAGCAGTACCTCGGGAAGGGCCTACGAGCAGTACTTC; CDR3 protein: CASSTSGRAYEQYF
D gene: NA; V gene: TRBV18; J gene: TRBJ1-1; clone size: once; CDR3 DNA: TGTGCCAGCTCCCCGGGAGACGGCACTGAAGCTTTCTTT; CDR3 protein: CASSPGDGTEAFF